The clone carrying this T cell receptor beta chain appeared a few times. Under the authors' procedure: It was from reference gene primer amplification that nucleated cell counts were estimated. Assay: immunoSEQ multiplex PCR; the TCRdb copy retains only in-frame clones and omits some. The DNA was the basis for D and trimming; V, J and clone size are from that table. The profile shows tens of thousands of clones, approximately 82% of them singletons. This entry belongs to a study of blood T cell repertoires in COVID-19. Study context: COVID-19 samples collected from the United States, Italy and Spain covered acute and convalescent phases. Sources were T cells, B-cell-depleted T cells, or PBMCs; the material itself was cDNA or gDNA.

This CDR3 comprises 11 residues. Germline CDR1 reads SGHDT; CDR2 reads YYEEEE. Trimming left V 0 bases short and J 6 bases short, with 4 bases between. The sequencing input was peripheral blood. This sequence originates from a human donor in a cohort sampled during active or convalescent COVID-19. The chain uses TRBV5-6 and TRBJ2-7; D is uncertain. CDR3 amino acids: CASSLAGEQYF. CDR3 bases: TGTGCCAGCAGCTTGGCCGGCGAGCAGTACTTC.